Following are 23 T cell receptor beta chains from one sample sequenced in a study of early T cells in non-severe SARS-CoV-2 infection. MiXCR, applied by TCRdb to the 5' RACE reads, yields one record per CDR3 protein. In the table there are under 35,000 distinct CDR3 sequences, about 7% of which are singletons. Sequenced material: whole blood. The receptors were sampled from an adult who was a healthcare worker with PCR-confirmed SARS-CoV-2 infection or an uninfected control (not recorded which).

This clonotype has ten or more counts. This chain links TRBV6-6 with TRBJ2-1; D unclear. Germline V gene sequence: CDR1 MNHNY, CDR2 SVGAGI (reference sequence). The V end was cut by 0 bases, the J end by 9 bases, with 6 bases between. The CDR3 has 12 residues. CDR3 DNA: TGTGCCAGCAGTTACTCCCGTGCTGAGCAGTTCTTC. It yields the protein CASSYSRAEQFF.

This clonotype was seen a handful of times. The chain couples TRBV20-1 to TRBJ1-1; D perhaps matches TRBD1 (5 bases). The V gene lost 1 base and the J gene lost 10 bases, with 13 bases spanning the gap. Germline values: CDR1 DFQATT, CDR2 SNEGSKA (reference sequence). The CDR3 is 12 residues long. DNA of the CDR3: TGCAGTGCTAGAGTTGAGGGACGGGCAGCTTTCTTT. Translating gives CSARVEGRAAFF.

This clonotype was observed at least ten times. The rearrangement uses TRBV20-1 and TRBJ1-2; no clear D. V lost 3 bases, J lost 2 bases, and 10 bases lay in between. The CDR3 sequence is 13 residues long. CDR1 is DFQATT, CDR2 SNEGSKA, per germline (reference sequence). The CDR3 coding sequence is TGCAGTGCTAGGATCCGATCAAACTATGGCTACACCTTC. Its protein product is CSARIRSNYGYTF.

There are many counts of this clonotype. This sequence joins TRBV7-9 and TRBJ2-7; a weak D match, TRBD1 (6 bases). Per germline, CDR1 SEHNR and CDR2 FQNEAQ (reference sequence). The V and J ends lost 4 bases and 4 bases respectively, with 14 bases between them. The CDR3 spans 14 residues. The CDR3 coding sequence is TGTGCCAGCAGCTCACCAGGGGCGAGTTACGAGCAGTACTTC. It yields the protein CASSSPGASYEQYF.

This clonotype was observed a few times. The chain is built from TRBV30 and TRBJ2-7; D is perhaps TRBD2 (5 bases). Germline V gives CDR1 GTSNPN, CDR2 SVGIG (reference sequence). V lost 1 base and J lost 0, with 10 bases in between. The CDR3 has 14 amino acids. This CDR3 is CAWSGRTYSYEQYF. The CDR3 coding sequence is TGTGCCTGGAGTGGTAGGACTTACTCCTACGAGCAGTACTTC.

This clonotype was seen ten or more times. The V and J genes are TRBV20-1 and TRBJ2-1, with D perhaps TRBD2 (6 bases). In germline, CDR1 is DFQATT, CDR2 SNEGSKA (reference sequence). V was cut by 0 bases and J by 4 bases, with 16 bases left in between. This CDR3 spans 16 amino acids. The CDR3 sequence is CSARDRWTTAYNEQFF. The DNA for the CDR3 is TGCAGTGCTAGAGATCGGTGGACTACCGCTTACAATGAGCAGTTCTTC.

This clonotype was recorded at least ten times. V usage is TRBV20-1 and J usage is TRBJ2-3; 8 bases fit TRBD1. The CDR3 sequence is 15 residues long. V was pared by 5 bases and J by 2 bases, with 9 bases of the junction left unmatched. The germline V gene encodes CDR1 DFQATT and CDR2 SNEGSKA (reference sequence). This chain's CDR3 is CSAVRTGLDTDTQYF. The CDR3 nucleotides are TGCAGTGCTGTACGGACAGGGCTCGACACAGATACGCAGTATTTT.

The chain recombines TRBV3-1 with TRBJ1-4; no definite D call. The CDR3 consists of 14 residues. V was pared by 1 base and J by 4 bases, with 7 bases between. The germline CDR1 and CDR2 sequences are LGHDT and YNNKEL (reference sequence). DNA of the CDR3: TGTGCCAGCAGCCAAGGGGTCGTTAATGAAAAACTGTTTTTT. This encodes CASSQGVVNEKLFF.

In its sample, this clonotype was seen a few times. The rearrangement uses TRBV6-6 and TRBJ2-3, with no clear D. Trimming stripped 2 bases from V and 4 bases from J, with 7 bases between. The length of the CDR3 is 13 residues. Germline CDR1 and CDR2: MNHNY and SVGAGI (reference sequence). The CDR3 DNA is TGTGCCAGCAGTTACAAAGTGTCAGATACGCAGTATTTT. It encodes CASSYKVSDTQYF.

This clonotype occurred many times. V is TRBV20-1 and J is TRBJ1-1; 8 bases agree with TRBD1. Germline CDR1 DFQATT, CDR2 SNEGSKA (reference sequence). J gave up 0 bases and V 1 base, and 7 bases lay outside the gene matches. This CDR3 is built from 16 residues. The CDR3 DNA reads TGCAGTGCTAGAGGCGACAGGGGCGTTATGAACACTGAAGCTTTCTTT. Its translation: CSARGDRGVMNTEAFF.

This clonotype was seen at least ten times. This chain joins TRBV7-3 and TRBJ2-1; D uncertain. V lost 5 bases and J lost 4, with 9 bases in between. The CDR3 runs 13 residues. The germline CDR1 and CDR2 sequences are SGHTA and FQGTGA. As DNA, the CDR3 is TGTGCCAGCAGCCCCTCGCCTTACAATGAGCAGTTCTTC. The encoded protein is CASSPSPYNEQFF.

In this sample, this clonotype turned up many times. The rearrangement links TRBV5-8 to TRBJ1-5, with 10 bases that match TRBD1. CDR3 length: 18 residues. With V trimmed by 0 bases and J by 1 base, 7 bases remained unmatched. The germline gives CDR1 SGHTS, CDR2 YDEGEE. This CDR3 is CASSLGDRGRRSNQPQHF. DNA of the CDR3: TGTGCCAGCAGCTTGGGGGACAGGGGACGGAGGAGCAATCAGCCCCAGCATTTT.

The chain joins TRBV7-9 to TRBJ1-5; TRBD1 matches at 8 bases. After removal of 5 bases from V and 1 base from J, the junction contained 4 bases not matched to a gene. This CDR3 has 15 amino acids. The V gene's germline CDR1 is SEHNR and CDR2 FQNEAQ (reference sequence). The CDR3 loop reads CASSLGQGSNQPQHF. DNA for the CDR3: TGTGCCAGCAGCCTTGGACAGGGCAGCAATCAGCCCCAGCATTTT.

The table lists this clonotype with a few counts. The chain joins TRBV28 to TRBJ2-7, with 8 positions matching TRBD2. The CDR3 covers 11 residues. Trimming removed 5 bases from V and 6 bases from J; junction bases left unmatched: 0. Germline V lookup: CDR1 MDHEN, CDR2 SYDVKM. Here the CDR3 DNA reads TGTGCCAGCAGTCGGGAGGGCGAGCAGTACTTC. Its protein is CASSREGEQYF.

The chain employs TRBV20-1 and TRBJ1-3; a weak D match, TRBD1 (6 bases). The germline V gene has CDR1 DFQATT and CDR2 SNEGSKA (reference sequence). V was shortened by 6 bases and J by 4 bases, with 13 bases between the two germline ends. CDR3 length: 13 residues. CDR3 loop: CSAVQGAGNTIYF. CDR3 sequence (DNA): TGCAGTGCGGTACAGGGCGCAGGAAACACCATATATTTT.

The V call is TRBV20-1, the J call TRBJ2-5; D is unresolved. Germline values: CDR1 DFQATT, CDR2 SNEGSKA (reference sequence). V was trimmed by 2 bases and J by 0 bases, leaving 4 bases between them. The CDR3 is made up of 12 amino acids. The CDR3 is CSARRDQETQYF. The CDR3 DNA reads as TGCAGTGCTAGACGGGACCAAGAGACCCAGTACTTC.

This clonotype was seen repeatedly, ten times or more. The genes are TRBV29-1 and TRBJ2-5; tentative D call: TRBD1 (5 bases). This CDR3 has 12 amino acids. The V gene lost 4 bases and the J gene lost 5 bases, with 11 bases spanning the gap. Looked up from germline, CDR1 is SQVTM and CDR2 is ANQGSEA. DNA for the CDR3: TGCAGCGTTGGTCAGGGAATGGAGACCCAGTACTTC. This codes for CSVGQGMETQYF.

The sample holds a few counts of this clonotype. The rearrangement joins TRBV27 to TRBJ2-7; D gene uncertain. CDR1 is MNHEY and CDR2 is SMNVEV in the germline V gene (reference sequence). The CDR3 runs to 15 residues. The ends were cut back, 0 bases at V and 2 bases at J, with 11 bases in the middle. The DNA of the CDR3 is TGTGCCAGCAGTTTATCGGGCATCACCACCTACGAGCAGTACTTC. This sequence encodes CASSLSGITTYEQYF.

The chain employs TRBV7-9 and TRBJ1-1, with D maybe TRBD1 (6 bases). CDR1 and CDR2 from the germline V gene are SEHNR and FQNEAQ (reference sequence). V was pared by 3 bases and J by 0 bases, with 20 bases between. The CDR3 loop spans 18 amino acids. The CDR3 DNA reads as TGTGCCAGCAGCTTGCCATTACAGGGATACAAACTGAACACTGAAGCTTTCTTT. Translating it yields CASSLPLQGYKLNTEAFF. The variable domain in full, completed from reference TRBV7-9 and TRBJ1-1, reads DTGVSQNPRHKITKRGQNVTFRCDPISEHNRLYWYRQTLGQGPEFLTYFQNEAQLEKSRLLSDRFSAERPKGSFSTLEIQRTEQGDSAMYLCASSLPLQGYKLNTEAFFGQGTRLTVV.

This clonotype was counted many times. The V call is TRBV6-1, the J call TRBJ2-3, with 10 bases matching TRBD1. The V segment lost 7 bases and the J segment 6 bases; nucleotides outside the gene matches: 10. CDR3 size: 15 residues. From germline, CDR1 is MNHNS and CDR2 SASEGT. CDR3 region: CASIGGTGVSDTQYF. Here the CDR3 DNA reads TGTGCCAGCATCGGGGGGACAGGGGTTTCGGATACGCAGTATTTT.

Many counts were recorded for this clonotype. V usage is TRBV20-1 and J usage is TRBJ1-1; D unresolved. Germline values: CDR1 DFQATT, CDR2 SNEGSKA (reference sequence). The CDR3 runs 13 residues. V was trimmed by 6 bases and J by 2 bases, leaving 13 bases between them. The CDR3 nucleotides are TGCAGTGCGTTCGCAGGATTTAACACTGAAGCTTTCTTT. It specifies CSAFAGFNTEAFF.

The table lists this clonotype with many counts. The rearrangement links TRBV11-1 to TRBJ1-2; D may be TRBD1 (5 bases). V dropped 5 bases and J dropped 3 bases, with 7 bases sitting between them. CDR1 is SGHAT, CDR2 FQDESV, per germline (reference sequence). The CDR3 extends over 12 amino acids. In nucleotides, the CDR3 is TGTGCCAGCAGCCGGGGGGACTATGGCTACACCTTC. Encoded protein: CASSRGDYGYTF. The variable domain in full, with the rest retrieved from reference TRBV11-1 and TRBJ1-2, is EAEVAQSPRYKITEKSQAVAFWCDPISGHATLYWYRQILGQGPELLVQFQDESVVDDSQLPKDRFSAERLKGVDSTLKIQPAELGDSAMYLCASSRGDYGYTFGSGTRLTVV.

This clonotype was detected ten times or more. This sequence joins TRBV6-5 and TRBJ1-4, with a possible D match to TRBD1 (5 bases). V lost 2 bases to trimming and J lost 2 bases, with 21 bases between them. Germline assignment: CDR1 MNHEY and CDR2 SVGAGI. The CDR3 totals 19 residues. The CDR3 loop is CASSYDSSPGTNTNEKLFF. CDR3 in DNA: TGTGCCAGCAGTTACGACAGTTCCCCCGGGACCAATACTAATGAAAAACTGTTTTTT.